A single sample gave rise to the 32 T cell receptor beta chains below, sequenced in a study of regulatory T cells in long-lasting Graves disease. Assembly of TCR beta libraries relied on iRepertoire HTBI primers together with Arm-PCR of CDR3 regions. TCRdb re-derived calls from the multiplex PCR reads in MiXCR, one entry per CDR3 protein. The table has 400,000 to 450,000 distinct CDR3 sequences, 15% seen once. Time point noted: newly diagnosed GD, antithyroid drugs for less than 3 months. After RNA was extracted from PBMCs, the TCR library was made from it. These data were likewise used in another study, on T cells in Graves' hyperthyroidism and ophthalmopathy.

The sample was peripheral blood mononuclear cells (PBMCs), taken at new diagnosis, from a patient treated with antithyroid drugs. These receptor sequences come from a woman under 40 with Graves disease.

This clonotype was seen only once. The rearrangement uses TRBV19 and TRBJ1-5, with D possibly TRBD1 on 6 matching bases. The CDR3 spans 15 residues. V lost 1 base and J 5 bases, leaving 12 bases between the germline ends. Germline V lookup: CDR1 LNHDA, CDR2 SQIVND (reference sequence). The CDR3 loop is CASSIVGGRDQPQHF. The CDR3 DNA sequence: TGTGCCAGTAGTATAGTAGGGGGAAGGGATCAGCCCCAGCATTTT. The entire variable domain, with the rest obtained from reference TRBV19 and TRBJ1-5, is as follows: DGGITQSPKYLFRKEGQNVTLSCEQNLNHDAMYWYRQDPGQGLRLIYYSQIVNDFQKGDIAEGYSVSREKKESFPLTVTSAQKNPTAFYLCASSIVGGRDQPQHFGDGTRLSIL.

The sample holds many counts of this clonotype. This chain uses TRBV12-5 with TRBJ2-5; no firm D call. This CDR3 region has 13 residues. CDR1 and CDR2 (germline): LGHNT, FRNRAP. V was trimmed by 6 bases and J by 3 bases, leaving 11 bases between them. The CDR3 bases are TGTGCTAGTGGAGTTTACGGAAAAGAGACCCAGTACTTC. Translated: CASGVYGKETQYF.

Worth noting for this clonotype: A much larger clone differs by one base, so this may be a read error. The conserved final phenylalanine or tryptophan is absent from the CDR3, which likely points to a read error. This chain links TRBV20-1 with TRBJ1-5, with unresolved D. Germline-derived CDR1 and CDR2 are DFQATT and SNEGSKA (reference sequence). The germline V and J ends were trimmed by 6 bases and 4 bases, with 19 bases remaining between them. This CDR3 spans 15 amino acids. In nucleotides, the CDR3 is TGCAGTGCGTCCGTCGAATGGGCAGCAAATCAGCCCCAGCATTTA. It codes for CSASVEWAANQPQHL.

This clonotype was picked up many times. In DNA, the CDR3 is TGTGCCAGCAGGACAATAGAACTAGACACTGAAGCTTTCTTT. Amino acid sequence: CASRTIELDTEAFF. The chain has TRBV27 and TRBJ1-1; D gene ambiguous. Germline CDR1 reads MNHEY; CDR2 reads SMNVEV (reference sequence). V was trimmed by 6 bases and J by 3 bases, leaving 14 bases between them. This CDR3 region has 14 residues.

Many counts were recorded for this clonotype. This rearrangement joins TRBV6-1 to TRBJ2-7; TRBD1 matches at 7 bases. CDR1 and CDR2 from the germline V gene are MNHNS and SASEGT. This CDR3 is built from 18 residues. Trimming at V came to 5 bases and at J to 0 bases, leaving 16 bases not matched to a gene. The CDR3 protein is CASSKGAWTFQSSYEQYF. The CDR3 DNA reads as TGTGCCAGCAGTAAGGGGGCCTGGACTTTCCAAAGCTCCTACGAGCAGTACTTC.

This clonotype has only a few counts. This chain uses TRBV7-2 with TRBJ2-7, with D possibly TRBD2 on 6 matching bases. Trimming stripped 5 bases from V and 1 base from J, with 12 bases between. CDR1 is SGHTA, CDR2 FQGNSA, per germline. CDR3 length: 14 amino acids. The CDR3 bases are TGTGCCAGCAGCCATGGGACTTTTTCCTACGAGCAGTACTTC. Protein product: CASSHGTFSYEQYF.

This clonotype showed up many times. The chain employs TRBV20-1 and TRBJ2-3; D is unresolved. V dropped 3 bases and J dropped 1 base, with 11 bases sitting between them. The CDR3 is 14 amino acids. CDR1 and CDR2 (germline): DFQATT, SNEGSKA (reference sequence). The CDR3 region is CSASDPSGTDTQYF. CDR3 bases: TGCAGTGCTAGCGACCCTTCGGGCACAGATACGCAGTATTTT.

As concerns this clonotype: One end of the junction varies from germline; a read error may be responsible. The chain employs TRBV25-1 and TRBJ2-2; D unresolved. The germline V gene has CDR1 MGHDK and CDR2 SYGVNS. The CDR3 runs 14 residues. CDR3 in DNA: TGTGCCAGCAGTGCCCCCGAGAACGCCGGGGAGCTGTTTTTT. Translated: CASSAPENAGELFF. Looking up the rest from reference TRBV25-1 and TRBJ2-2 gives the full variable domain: EADIYQTPRYLVIGTGKKITLECSQTMGHDKMYWYQQDPGMELHLIHYSYGVNSTEKGDLSSESTVSRIRTEHFPLTLESARPSHTSQYLCASSAPENAGELFFGEGSRLTVL.

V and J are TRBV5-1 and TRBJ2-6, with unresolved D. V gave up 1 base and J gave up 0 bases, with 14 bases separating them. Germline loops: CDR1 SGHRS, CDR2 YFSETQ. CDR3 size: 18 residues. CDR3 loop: CASSLNGVMSSGANVLTF. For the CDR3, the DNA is TGCGCCAGCAGCTTGAATGGGGTGATGAGCTCTGGGGCCAACGTCCTGACTTTC.

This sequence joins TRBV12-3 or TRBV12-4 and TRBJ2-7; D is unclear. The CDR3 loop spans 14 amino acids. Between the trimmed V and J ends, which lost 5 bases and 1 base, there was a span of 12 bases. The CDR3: CASSATWQSYEQYF. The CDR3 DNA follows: TGTGCCAGCAGTGCAACCTGGCAATCCTACGAGCAGTACTTC.

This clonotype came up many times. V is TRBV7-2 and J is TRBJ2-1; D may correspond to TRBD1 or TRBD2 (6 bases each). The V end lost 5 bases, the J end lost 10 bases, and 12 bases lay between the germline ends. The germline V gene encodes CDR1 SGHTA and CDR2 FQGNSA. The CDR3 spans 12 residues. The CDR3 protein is CASSEWGAEQFF. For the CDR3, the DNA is TGTGCCAGCAGCGAGTGGGGGGCGGAGCAGTTCTTC.

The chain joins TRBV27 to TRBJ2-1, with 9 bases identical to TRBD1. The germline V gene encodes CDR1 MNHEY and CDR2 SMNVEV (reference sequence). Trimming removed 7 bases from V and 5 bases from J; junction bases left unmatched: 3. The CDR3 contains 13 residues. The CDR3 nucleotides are TGTGCCAGCAACGGACAGGGGAACAATGAGCAGTTCTTC. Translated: CASNGQGNNEQFF.

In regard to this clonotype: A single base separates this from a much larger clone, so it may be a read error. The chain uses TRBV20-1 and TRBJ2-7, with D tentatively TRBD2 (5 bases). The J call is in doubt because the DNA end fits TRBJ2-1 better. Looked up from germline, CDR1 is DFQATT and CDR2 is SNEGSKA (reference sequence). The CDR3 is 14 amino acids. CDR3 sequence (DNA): TGCAGTGCTGGGGTTGTGGGAGTGACCTACGAGCAGTTCTTC. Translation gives CSAGVVGVTYEQFF.

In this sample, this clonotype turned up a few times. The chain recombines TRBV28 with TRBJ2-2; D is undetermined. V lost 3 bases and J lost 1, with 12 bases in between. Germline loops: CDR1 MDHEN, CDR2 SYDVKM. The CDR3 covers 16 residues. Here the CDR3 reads CASSFSGPVNTGELFF. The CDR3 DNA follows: TGTGCCAGCAGTTTTTCTGGGCCAGTGAACACCGGGGAGCTGTTTTTT.

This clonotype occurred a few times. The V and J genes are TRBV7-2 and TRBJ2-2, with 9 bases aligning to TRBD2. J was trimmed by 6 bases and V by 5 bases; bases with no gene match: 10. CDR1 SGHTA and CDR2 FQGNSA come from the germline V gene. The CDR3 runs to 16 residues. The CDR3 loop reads CASSPLGGRVSGELFF. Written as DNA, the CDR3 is TGTGCCAGCAGCCCACTTGGCGGGAGGGTCTCCGGGGAGCTGTTTTTT.

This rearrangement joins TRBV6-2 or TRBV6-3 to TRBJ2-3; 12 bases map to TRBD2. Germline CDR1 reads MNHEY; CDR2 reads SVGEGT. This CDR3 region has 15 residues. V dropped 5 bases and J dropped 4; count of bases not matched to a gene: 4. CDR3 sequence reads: CASSPSGRAADTQYF. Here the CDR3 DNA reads TGTGCCAGCAGTCCTAGCGGGAGGGCGGCAGATACGCAGTATTTT.

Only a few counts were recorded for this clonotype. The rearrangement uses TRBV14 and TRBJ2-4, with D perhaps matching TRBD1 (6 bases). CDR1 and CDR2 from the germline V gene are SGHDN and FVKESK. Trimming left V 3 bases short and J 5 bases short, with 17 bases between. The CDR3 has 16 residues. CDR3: CASSHLGAGAENIQYF. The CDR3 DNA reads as TGTGCCAGCAGCCATTTGGGGGCAGGGGCGGAAAACATTCAGTACTTC.

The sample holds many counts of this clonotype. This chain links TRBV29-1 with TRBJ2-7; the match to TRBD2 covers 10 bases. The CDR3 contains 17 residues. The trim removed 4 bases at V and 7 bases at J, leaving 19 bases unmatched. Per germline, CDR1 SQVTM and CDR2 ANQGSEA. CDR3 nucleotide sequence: TGCAGCGTTGCCGGCCCTAGCGGGAGTCCCCCGTCTAAAGAGCAGTACTTC. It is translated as CSVAGPSGSPPSKEQYF.

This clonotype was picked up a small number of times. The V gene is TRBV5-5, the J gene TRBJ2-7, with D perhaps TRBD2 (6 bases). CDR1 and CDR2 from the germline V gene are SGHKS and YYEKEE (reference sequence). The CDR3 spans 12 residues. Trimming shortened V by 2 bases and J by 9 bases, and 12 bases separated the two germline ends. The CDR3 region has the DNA TGTGCCAGCAGCTTTGGGGGGACCTCGCAGTACTTC. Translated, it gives CASSFGGTSQYF.

This chain's CDR3 is CASSQDTSTGSIYGYTF. As DNA, the CDR3 is TGCGCCAGCAGCCAAGATACCTCGACAGGGAGTATATATGGCTACACCTTC. The chain couples TRBV4-1 to TRBJ1-2, with 7 bases aligning to TRBD1. The CDR3 runs 17 residues. Per germline, CDR1 MGHRA and CDR2 YSYEKL. Trimming at V came to 0 bases and at J to 5 bases, leaving 12 bases not matched to a gene.

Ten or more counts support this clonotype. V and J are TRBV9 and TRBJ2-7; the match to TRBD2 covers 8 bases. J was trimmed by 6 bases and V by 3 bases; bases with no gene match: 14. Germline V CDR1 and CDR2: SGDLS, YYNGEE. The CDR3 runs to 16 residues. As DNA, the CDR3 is TGTGCCAGCAGCGCCTCAGCGGGAGTCCTGCCGGGCGAGCAGTACTTC. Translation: CASSASAGVLPGEQYF.

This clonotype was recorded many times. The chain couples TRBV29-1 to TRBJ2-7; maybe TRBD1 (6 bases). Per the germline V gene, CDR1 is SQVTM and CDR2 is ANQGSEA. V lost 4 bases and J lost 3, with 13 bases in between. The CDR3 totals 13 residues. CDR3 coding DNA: TGCAGCGTTGCACAGGGCCGGAACTACGAGCAGTACTTC. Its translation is CSVAQGRNYEQYF.

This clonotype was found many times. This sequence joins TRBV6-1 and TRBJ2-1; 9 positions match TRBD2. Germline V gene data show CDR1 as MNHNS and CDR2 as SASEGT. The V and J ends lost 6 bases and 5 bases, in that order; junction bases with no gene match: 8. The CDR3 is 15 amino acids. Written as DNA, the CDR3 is TGTGCCAGCAGACGTGGCGGGAGGGCCCACAATGAGCAGTTCTTC. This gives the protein CASRRGGRAHNEQFF.

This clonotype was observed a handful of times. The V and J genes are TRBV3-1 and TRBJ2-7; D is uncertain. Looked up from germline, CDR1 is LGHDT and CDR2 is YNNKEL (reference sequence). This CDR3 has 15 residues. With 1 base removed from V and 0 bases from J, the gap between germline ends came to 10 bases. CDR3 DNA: TGTGCCAGCAGCCAAGGGCTCCAGAGCTCCTACGAGCAGTACTTC. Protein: CASSQGLQSSYEQYF.

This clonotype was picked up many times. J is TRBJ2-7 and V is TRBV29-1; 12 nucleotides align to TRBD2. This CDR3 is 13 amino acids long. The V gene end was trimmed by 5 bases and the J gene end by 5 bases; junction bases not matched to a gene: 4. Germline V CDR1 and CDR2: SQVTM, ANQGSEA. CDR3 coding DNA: TGCAGCGTTTCGGGACTAGCGGGTAACGAGCAGTACTTC. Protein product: CSVSGLAGNEQYF.

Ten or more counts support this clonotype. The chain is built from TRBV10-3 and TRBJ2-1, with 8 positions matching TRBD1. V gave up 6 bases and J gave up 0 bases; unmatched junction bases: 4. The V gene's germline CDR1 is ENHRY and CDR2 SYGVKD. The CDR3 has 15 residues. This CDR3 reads CAIRQDRDSYNEQFF. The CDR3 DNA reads TGTGCCATCAGACAGGACAGGGACTCCTACAATGAGCAGTTCTTC.

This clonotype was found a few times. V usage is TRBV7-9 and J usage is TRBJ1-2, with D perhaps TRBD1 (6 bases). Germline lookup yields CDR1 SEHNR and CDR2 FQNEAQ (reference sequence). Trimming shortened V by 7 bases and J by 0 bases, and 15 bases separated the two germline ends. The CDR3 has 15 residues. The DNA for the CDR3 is TGTGCCAGCAACAACCGGGACACACCTAACTATGGCTACACCTTC. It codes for CASNNRDTPNYGYTF.

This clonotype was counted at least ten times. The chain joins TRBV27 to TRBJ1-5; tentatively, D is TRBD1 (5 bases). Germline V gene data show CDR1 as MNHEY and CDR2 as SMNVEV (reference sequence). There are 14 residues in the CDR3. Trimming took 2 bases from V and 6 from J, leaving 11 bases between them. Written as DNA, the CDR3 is TGTGCCAGCAGTTTAGAAACCGGGGGTCAGCCCCAGCATTTT. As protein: CASSLETGGQPQHF.

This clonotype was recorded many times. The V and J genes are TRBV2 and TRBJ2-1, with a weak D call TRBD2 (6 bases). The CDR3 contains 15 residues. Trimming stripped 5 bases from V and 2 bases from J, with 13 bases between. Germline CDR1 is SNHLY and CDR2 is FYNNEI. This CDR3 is CASSPRDGPYNEQFF. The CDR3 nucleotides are TGTGCCAGCAGTCCGCGGGACGGCCCCTACAATGAGCAGTTCTTC.

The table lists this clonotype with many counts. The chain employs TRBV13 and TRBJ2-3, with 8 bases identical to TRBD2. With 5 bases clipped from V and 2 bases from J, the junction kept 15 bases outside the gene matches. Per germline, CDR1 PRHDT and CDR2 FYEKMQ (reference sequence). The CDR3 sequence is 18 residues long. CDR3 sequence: CASSPPVAGWSPTDTQYF. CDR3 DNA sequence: TGTGCCAGCAGCCCCCCGGTAGCGGGATGGAGCCCCACAGATACGCAGTATTTT.

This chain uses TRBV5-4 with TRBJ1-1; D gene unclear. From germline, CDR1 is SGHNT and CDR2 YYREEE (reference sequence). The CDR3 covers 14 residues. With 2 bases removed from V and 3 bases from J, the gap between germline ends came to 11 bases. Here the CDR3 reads CASSFVHGDTEAFF. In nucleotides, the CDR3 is TGTGCCAGCAGCTTCGTCCATGGCGACACTGAAGCTTTCTTT.

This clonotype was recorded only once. The CDR3 DNA reads as TGCAGCGTTGTGGCGACTAGCGGCGGTGAGCAGTTCTTC. Its protein is CSVVATSGGEQFF. V usage is TRBV29-1 and J usage is TRBJ2-1; 9 positions agree with TRBD2. CDR1 is SQVTM and CDR2 is ANQGSEA in the germline V gene. V lost 4 bases, J lost 9 bases, and 7 bases stayed unmatched. The CDR3 is made up of 13 amino acids.